This is a list of T cell receptor beta chains from one sample in a study of blood T cell repertoires in COVID-19. Only in-frame clones appear in the TCRdb table, and some are missing; sequencing was by immunoSEQ multiplex PCR. The top ten clones hold about 2.2% of a sample with around 200,000 clones, about 86% of them seen once. Sequenced sample: peripheral blood. All receptors derive from a woman in her forties or fifties with acute or convalescent COVID-19. Each CDR3 is given with its conserved first and last residue. A D gene is named only where the DNA matches it firmly. Not all rows give a size; the values are once, few, many and, for expanded clones, a class.

cdr3_aa: CASSLDGMGGRGYTF; cdr3_nt: TGTGCCAGCAGCTTGGATGGTATGGGAGGGAGAGGCTACACCTTC; v_call: TRBV5-4; j_call: TRBJ1-2; clone_size: -; d_call: -
cdr3_aa: CASSSMGRDTEAFF; cdr3_nt: TGTGCCAGCTCGTCGATGGGGCGAGACACTGAAGCTTTCTTT; v_call: TRBV5-5; j_call: TRBJ1-1; clone_size: -; d_call: -
cdr3_aa: CAITDNPENQPQHF; cdr3_nt: TGTGCCATCACAGACAACCCTGAGAATCAGCCCCAGCATTTT; v_call: TRBV10-3; j_call: TRBJ1-5; clone_size: -; d_call: -
cdr3_aa: CATSSFSDEQYF; cdr3_nt: TGTGCCACCAGCAGCTTCTCCGACGAGCAGTACTTC; v_call: TRBV15; j_call: TRBJ2-7; clone_size: once; d_call: -
cdr3_aa: CASSVRPGTPAEAFF; cdr3_nt: TGTGCCAGCAGCGTCCGCCCCGGGACACCTGCCGAAGCTTTCTTT; v_call: TRBV9; j_call: TRBJ1-1; clone_size: -; d_call: -
cdr3_aa: CASSYSGQGIAGELFF; cdr3_nt: TGTGCCAGCAGTTACTCCGGACAGGGGATCGCCGGGGAGCTGTTTTTT; v_call: TRBV6-5; j_call: TRBJ2-2; clone_size: once; d_call: TRBD1
cdr3_aa: CASSSHYNEQFF; cdr3_nt: TGCGCCAGCAGCTCCCATTACAATGAGCAGTTCTTC; v_call: TRBV5-1; j_call: TRBJ2-1; clone_size: -; d_call: -
cdr3_aa: CASSYRADRVYGYTF; cdr3_nt: TGTGCCAGCAGTTATAGAGCCGACAGGGTGTATGGCTACACCTTC; v_call: TRBV6-5; j_call: TRBJ1-2; clone_size: -; d_call: TRBD1
cdr3_aa: CASSSPGLAGARSYEQYF; cdr3_nt: TGTGCCAGCAGTTCCCCGGGACTAGCGGGAGCGAGGTCCTACGAGCAGTACTTC; v_call: TRBV28; j_call: TRBJ2-7; clone_size: -; d_call: TRBD2
cdr3_aa: CASSSDLAGTPYEQYF; cdr3_nt: TGTGCCAGCAGCTCTGATCTAGCGGGGACCCCCTACGAGCAGTACTTC; v_call: TRBV6-2/TRBV6-3; j_call: TRBJ2-7; clone_size: -; d_call: TRBD2
cdr3_aa: CASSRLGVRADTQYF; cdr3_nt: TGCGCCAGCAGCCGTCTGGGCGTGAGGGCAGATACGCAGTATTTT; v_call: TRBV5-1; j_call: TRBJ2-3; clone_size: -; d_call: -
cdr3_aa: CATSDATGTGEQFF; cdr3_nt: TGTGCCACCAGTGATGCGACCGGGACAGGTGAGCAGTTCTTC; v_call: TRBV24-1; j_call: TRBJ2-1; clone_size: -; d_call: TRBD1
cdr3_aa: CASSLKAGTGTFF; cdr3_nt: TGTGCCAGCAGTTTAAAGGCAGGGACAGGAACTTTCTTT; v_call: TRBV27; j_call: TRBJ1-1; clone_size: -; d_call: TRBD1
cdr3_aa: CASSLNRGYEQYF; cdr3_nt: TGTGCCAGCAGTTTAAACCGGGGATACGAGCAGTACTTC; v_call: TRBV12-3/TRBV12-4; j_call: TRBJ2-7; clone_size: -; d_call: -
cdr3_aa: CASSELGQGHQPQHF; cdr3_nt: TGTGCCAGCAGTGAGTTGGGACAGGGTCATCAGCCCCAGCATTTT; v_call: TRBV6-1; j_call: TRBJ1-5; clone_size: -; d_call: TRBD1
cdr3_aa: CAWNGGPGRAFF; cdr3_nt: TGTGCCTGGAACGGAGGGCCGGGTCGGGCTTTCTTT; v_call: TRBV30; j_call: TRBJ1-1; clone_size: -; d_call: -
cdr3_aa: CASSLSGGGYNEQFF; cdr3_nt: TGTGCCAGCAGCCTGAGCGGGGGAGGGTACAATGAGCAGTTCTTC; v_call: TRBV7-2; j_call: TRBJ2-1; clone_size: -; d_call: TRBD2
cdr3_aa: CSVGLGRGQPQHF; cdr3_nt: TGCAGCGTTGGTTTAGGGAGGGGTCAGCCCCAGCATTTT; v_call: TRBV29-1; j_call: TRBJ1-5; clone_size: once; d_call: -
cdr3_aa: CASSSTAVDGEKLFF; cdr3_nt: TGTGCCAGCAGCTCGACAGCCGTGGATGGCGAAAAACTGTTTTTT; v_call: TRBV7-7; j_call: TRBJ1-4; clone_size: few; d_call: -
cdr3_aa: CASSERGRISNSPLHF; cdr3_nt: TGTGCCAGCAGTGAAAGGGGCAGAATAAGTAATTCACCCCTCCACTTT; v_call: TRBV6-1; j_call: TRBJ1-6; clone_size: once; d_call: -
cdr3_aa: CAWGQEYTGELFF; cdr3_nt: TGTGCCTGGGGACAGGAATACACCGGGGAGCTGTTTTTT; v_call: TRBV30; j_call: TRBJ2-2; clone_size: -; d_call: TRBD1
cdr3_aa: CASRLGQGGGTEAFF; cdr3_nt: TGTGCCAGCAGGCTGGGACAGGGCGGTGGCACTGAAGCTTTCTTT; v_call: TRBV6-5; j_call: TRBJ1-1; clone_size: -; d_call: TRBD1
cdr3_aa: CASSVGQYRETQYF; cdr3_nt: TGTGCCAGTAGTGTAGGACAGTACAGGGAGACCCAGTACTTC; v_call: TRBV19; j_call: TRBJ2-5; clone_size: -; d_call: -
cdr3_aa: CASSRIMERRDTDTQYF; cdr3_nt: TGTGCCAGCAGCCGAATAATGGAAAGGAGGGACACAGATACGCAGTATTTT; v_call: TRBV4-2; j_call: TRBJ2-3; clone_size: -; d_call: -
cdr3_aa: CASGLVGTRFGQETQYF; cdr3_nt: TGTGCTAGTGGTTTGGTAGGGACTAGATTTGGACAAGAGACCCAGTACTTC; v_call: TRBV12-5; j_call: TRBJ2-5; clone_size: -; d_call: TRBD2
cdr3_aa: CASSLTSGRTEAFF; cdr3_nt: TGTGCCAGCAGCCTGACATCGGGAAGGACTGAAGCTTTCTTT; v_call: TRBV6-5; j_call: TRBJ1-1; clone_size: -; d_call: -
cdr3_aa: CASSYDRDVDTIYF; cdr3_nt: TGTGCCAGCAGTTACGACCGGGATGTGGACACCATATATTTT; v_call: TRBV6-5; j_call: TRBJ1-3; clone_size: -; d_call: -
cdr3_aa: CASSQVRTGTRNSPLHF; cdr3_nt: TGCGCCAGCAGCCAAGTCAGGACAGGGACAAGGAATTCACCCCTCCACTTT; v_call: TRBV4-3; j_call: TRBJ1-6; clone_size: -; d_call: TRBD1
cdr3_aa: CASSLDRGRRGTDTQYF; cdr3_nt: TGTGCCAGCAGTTTAGACAGGGGGCGCCGGGGCACAGATACGCAGTATTTT; v_call: TRBV27; j_call: TRBJ2-3; clone_size: -; d_call: TRBD1
cdr3_aa: CASSLRDRGASPLHF; cdr3_nt: TGTGCCAGCAGTTTAAGGGACAGGGGAGCTTCACCCCTCCACTTT; v_call: TRBV28; j_call: TRBJ1-6; clone_size: once; d_call: TRBD1
cdr3_aa: CASSELYGGKANEKLFF; cdr3_nt: TGTGCCAGCAGTGAATTGTATGGGGGGAAAGCTAATGAAAAACTGTTTTTT; v_call: TRBV2; j_call: TRBJ1-4; clone_size: few; d_call: -
cdr3_aa: CASSPSRGFNYGYTF; cdr3_nt: TGCGCCAGCAGCCCCTCGCGAGGATTCAACTATGGCTACACCTTC; v_call: TRBV4-3; j_call: TRBJ1-2; clone_size: few; d_call: -
cdr3_aa: CASSRMGTSGLQFF; cdr3_nt: TGTGCCAGCAGCCGAATGGGGACTAGCGGGTTGCAGTTCTTC; v_call: TRBV16; j_call: TRBJ2-1; clone_size: -; d_call: TRBD2
cdr3_aa: CASSLKGGLRTEAFF; cdr3_nt: TGTGCCAGCAGCCTTAAGGGGGGGCTCAGAACTGAAGCTTTCTTT; v_call: TRBV7-9; j_call: TRBJ1-1; clone_size: -; d_call: -
cdr3_aa: CAISEDTSGGTQYF; cdr3_nt: TGTGCCATCAGTGAAGATACTAGCGGAGGTACGCAGTATTTT; v_call: TRBV10-3; j_call: TRBJ2-3; clone_size: -; d_call: TRBD2
cdr3_aa: CASSPTSGRAGEQYF; cdr3_nt: TGTGCCAGCAGCCCTACTAGCGGGAGGGCCGGCGAGCAGTACTTC; v_call: TRBV7-2; j_call: TRBJ2-7; clone_size: -; d_call: TRBD2
cdr3_aa: CASSPDRGGNTIYF; cdr3_nt: TGTGCCAGCAGCCCGGACAGGGGCGGAAACACCATATATTTT; v_call: TRBV3-1/TRBV3-2; j_call: TRBJ1-3; clone_size: -; d_call: TRBD1
cdr3_aa: CASSRRSGGNNEQFF; cdr3_nt: TGTGCCAGCAGCCGGCGGAGCGGGGGGAACAATGAGCAGTTCTTC; v_call: TRBV14; j_call: TRBJ2-1; clone_size: once; d_call: TRBD2
cdr3_aa: CASSPDVGLYEQYF; cdr3_nt: TGTGCCAGCAGCCCTGACGTGGGGCTCTACGAGCAGTACTTC; v_call: TRBV5-4; j_call: TRBJ2-7; clone_size: -; d_call: -
cdr3_aa: CASTATGDNIQYF; cdr3_nt: TGTGCCAGCACCGCGACAGGGGACAACATTCAGTACTTC; v_call: TRBV6-5; j_call: TRBJ2-4; clone_size: -; d_call: TRBD1
cdr3_aa: CAISEQGGDKAEAFF; cdr3_nt: TGTGCCATCAGTGAGCAAGGGGGCGATAAGGCTGAAGCTTTCTTT; v_call: TRBV10-3; j_call: TRBJ1-1; clone_size: -; d_call: TRBD1
cdr3_aa: CASSFRDSYSPLHF; cdr3_nt: TGCGCCAGCAGCTTCAGGGACAGTTATTCACCCCTCCACTTT; v_call: TRBV5-1; j_call: TRBJ1-6; clone_size: -; d_call: TRBD1
cdr3_aa: CASSYPLDRVGTDTQYF; cdr3_nt: TGTGCCAGCAGTTACCCCTTAGACAGGGTTGGTACAGATACGCAGTATTTT; v_call: TRBV6-2/TRBV6-3; j_call: TRBJ2-3; clone_size: -; d_call: TRBD1
cdr3_aa: CASSLGTGGNTEAFF; cdr3_nt: TGTGCCAGCAGCTTGGGGACAGGAGGAAACACTGAAGCTTTCTTT; v_call: TRBV11-3; j_call: TRBJ1-1; clone_size: -; d_call: TRBD1
cdr3_aa: CASSQEGQGGPEAFF; cdr3_nt: TGTGCCAGCAGCCAAGAGGGACAGGGGGGACCTGAAGCTTTCTTT; v_call: TRBV3-1/TRBV3-2; j_call: TRBJ1-1; clone_size: -; d_call: TRBD1
cdr3_aa: CASSPRTSGGARQETQYF; cdr3_nt: TGTGCCAGCAGCCCCAGGACTAGCGGGGGGGCCCGGCAAGAGACCCAGTACTTC; v_call: TRBV11-2; j_call: TRBJ2-5; clone_size: -; d_call: TRBD2
cdr3_aa: CASSIWGGGTDTQYF; cdr3_nt: TGCGCCAGCAGCATATGGGGCGGGGGCACAGATACGCAGTATTTT; v_call: TRBV4-1; j_call: TRBJ2-3; clone_size: few; d_call: -
cdr3_aa: CAWSRGTGTWTNQPQHF; cdr3_nt: TGTGCCTGGAGTCGCGGGACAGGGACTTGGACCAATCAGCCCCAGCATTTT; v_call: TRBV30; j_call: TRBJ1-5; clone_size: -; d_call: TRBD1
cdr3_aa: CASTVTSGSSYEQYF; cdr3_nt: TGTGCCAGTACCGTCACTAGCGGAAGCTCCTACGAGCAGTACTTC; v_call: TRBV19; j_call: TRBJ2-7; clone_size: -; d_call: TRBD2
cdr3_aa: CASSTTGVGDTEAFF; cdr3_nt: TGTGCCAGTAGTACAACAGGGGTGGGTGACACTGAAGCTTTCTTT; v_call: TRBV19; j_call: TRBJ1-1; clone_size: once; d_call: TRBD1
cdr3_aa: CASSGTSGRGNEQFF; cdr3_nt: TGTGCCAGCAGCGGGACTAGCGGGAGAGGAAATGAGCAGTTCTTC; v_call: TRBV7-8; j_call: TRBJ2-1; clone_size: -; d_call: TRBD2
cdr3_aa: CASSVTGGAYGYTF; cdr3_nt: TGTGCCAGCAGCGTGACAGGGGGCGCGTATGGCTACACCTTC; v_call: TRBV9; j_call: TRBJ1-2; clone_size: -; d_call: TRBD1
cdr3_aa: CASSGPVRGSGNTIYF; cdr3_nt: TGTGCCAGCAGCGGACCCGTGCGGGGTTCAGGAAACACCATATATTTT; v_call: TRBV9; j_call: TRBJ1-3; clone_size: -; d_call: -
cdr3_aa: CASSLAGGTGGKGEQFF; cdr3_nt: TGCGCCAGCAGCTTGGCCGGAGGGACAGGGGGAAAAGGTGAGCAGTTCTTC; v_call: TRBV5-1; j_call: TRBJ2-1; clone_size: -; d_call: TRBD1
cdr3_aa: CAIRAGGETQYF; cdr3_nt: TGTGCCATCAGAGCGGGGGGAGAGACCCAGTACTTC; v_call: TRBV10-3; j_call: TRBJ2-5; clone_size: -; d_call: TRBD2
cdr3_aa: CASSLATRGGRAEAFF; cdr3_nt: TGCGCCAGCAGCTTGGCCACAAGGGGTGGAAGGGCTGAAGCTTTCTTT; v_call: TRBV5-1; j_call: TRBJ1-1; clone_size: few; d_call: -
cdr3_aa: CASSLAGNTGELFF; cdr3_nt: TGCGCCAGCAGCTTGGCCGGGAACACCGGGGAGCTGTTTTTT; v_call: TRBV5-1; j_call: TRBJ2-2; clone_size: -; d_call: -
cdr3_aa: CASSFGTGYEQYF; cdr3_nt: TGTGCCAGCAGCTTTGGAACGGGCTACGAGCAGTACTTC; v_call: TRBV7-2; j_call: TRBJ2-7; clone_size: -; d_call: -
cdr3_aa: CASRPDGSSYNEQFF; cdr3_nt: TGTGCCAGCAGACCTGACGGGAGCTCCTACAATGAGCAGTTCTTC; v_call: TRBV6-5; j_call: TRBJ2-1; clone_size: -; d_call: -